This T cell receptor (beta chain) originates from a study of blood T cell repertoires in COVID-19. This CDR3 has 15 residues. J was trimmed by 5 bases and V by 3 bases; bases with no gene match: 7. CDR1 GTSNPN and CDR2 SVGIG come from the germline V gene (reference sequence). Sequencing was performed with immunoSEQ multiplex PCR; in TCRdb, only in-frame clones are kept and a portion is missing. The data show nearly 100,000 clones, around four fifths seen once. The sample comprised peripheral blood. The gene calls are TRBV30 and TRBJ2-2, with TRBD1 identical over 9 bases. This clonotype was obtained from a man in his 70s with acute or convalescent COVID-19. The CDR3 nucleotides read TGTGCCTGGAGCAGGGGACAGGGATCAACCGGGGAGCTGTTTTTT. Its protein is CAWSRGQGSTGELFF.